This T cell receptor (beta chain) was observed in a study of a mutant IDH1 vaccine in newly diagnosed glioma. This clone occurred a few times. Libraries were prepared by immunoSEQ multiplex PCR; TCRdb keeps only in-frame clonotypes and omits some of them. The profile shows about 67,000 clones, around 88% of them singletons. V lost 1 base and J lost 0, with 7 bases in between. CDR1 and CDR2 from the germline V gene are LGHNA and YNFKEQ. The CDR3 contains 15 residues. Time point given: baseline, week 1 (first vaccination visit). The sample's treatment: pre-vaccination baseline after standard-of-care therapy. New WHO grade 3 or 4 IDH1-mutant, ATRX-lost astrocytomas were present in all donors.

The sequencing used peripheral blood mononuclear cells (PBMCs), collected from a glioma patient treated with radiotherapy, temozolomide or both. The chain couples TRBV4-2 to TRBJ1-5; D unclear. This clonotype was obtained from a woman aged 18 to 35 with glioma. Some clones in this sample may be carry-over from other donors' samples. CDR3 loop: CASSQVEGSNQPQHF. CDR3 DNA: TGTGCCAGCAGCCAAGTCGAAGGTAGCAATCAGCCCCAGCATTTT.